This is a list of T cell receptor beta chains from one sample in a study of human T cells and chemical hapten exposure. One entry per CDR3 protein, called by TCRdb with MiXCR from the RACE reads. The profile shows under 450,000 distinct CDR3 sequences, nearly 6.5% of them singletons. The sample was whole blood, taken in connection with sensitization to the hapten diphenylcyclopropenone (DPC). These receptor sequences come from a young woman with alopecia areata. Some clones in this sample may be carry-over from other donors' samples. Each CDR3 is given without its conserved first and last residue. D genes are given only for firm matches.

j_gene | len | v_gene | d_gene | CDR3aa
TRBJ1-2 | 12 | TRBV18 | . | ASSPRGENYGYT
TRBJ2-6 | 13 | TRBV4-2 | . | ASRHRSAGANVLT
TRBJ1-5 | 13 | TRBV20-1 | . | SASPGTGGNQPQH
TRBJ2-3 | 14 | TRBV24-1 | . | ATSDARGADTDTQY
TRBJ1-2 | 13 | TRBV6-2/TRBV6-3 | . | ASRLTGTPDFSYT
TRBJ2-1 | 11 | TRBV21-1 | . | ASSKAGENEQF
TRBJ1-6 | 13 | TRBV4-3 | . | ASSRQIGEDSPLH
TRBJ2-3 | 12 | TRBV7-9 | TRBD2 | ASRRSGGTDTQY
TRBJ1-2 | 13 | TRBV5-4 | TRBD1 | ASSLDQGAFYGYT
TRBJ2-7 | 12 | TRBV4-2 | TRBD1 | ASSQAGTGYEQY
TRBJ1-4 | 14 | TRBV4-3 | TRBD1 | ASSLASGRGIRKLF
TRBJ2-7 | 12 | TRBV6-6 | . | ASIPQGHSYEQY
TRBJ1-2 | 11 | TRBV28 | . | ASRAGASYGYT
TRBJ2-1 | 13 | TRBV11-2 | TRBD2 | ASSLDSGAYNEQF
TRBJ2-5 | 11 | TRBV12-3/TRBV12-4 | TRBD2 | ASSQAGQETQY
TRBJ2-7 | 10 | TRBV24-1 | . | ATTRDSYEQY
TRBJ1-2 | 12 | TRBV12-3/TRBV12-4 | . | ASSLKPSNYGYT
TRBJ1-1 | 13 | TRBV6-2/TRBV6-3 | TRBD1 | ASSYTGVVDTEAF
TRBJ1-3 | 11 | TRBV29-1 | . | SVIEGSRNTIY
TRBJ2-3 | 13 | TRBV7-9 | . | ASSLMDSRADTQY
TRBJ2-2 | 13 | TRBV18 | . | ASSPVSGPTGELF
TRBJ2-7 | 12 | TRBV5-1 | . | ASSGTVGKYEQY
TRBJ1-5 | 12 | TRBV6-2/TRBV6-3 | . | ASSGSYSNQPQH
TRBJ1-2 | 14 | TRBV18 | TRBD1 | ASSTNTPGQGDGYT
TRBJ2-1 | 14 | TRBV18 | . | ASSPPKRPSYNEQF
TRBJ1-1 | 11 | TRBV3-1 | . | ASSPGTLPEAF
TRBJ2-7 | 13 | TRBV2 | TRBD1 | ASSETGTASYEQY